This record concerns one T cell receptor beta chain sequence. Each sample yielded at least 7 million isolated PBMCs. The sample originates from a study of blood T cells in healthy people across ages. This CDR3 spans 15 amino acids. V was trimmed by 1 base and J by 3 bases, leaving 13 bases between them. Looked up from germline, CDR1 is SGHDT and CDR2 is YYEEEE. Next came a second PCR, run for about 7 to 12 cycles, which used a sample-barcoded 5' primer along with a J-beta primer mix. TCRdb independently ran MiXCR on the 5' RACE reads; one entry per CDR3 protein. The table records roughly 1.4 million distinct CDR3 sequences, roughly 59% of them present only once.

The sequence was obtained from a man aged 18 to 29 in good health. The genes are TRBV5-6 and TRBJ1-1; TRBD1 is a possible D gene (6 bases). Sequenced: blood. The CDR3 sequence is CASSLTGFRYTEAFF. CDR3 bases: TGTGCCAGCAGCTTGACAGGGTTTAGGTACACTGAAGCTTTCTTT.